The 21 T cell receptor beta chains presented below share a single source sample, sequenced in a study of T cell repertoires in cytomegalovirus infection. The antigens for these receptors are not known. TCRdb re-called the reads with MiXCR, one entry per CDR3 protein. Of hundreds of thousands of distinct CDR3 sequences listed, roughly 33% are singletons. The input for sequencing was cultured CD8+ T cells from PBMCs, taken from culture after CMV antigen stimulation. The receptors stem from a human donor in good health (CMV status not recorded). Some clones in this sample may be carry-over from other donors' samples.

The CDR3 DNA follows: TGTGCCAGCAGTCCGTATACGGGGGAGAAGAACACTGAAGCTTTCTTT. Protein sequence: CASSPYTGEKNTEAFF. The rearrangement joins TRBV27 to TRBJ1-1, with TRBD1 as a possible D gene (5 bases). Trimming left V 5 bases short and J 1 base short, with 17 bases between. This CDR3 is 16 amino acids long. Germline V gives CDR1 MNHEY, CDR2 SMNVEV (reference sequence).

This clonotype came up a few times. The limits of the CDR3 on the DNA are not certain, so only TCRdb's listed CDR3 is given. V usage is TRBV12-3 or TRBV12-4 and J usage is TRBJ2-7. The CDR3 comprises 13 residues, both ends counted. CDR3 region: CASSTSRSGEQYF.

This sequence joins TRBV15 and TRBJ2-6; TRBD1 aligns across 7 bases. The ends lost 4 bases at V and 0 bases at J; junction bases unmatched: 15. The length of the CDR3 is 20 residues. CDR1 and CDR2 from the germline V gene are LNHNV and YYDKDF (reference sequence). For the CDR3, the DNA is TGTGCCACCAGCATTCTAGGTGGGACAGCATCCAGCTCTGGGGCCAACGTCCTGACTTTC. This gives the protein CATSILGGTASSSGANVLTF.

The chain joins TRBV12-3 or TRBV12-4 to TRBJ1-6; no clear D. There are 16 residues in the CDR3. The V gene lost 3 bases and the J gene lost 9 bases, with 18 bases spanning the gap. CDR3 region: CASSFLIQTKVSPLHF. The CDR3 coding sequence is TGTGCCAGCAGTTTTCTCATACAGACGAAGGTTTCACCCCTCCACTTT.

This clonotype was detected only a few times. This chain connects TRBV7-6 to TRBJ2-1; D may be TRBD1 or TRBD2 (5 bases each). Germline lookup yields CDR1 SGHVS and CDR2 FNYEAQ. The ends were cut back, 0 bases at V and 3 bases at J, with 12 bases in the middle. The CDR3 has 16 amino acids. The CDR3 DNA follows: TGTGCCAGCAGCTTAGCTTCGGGGACCCTCTACAATGAGCAGTTCTTC. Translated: CASSLASGTLYNEQFF.

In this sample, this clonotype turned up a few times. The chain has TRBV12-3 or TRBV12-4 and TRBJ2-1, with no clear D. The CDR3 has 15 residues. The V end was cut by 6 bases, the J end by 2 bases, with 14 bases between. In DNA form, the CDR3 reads TGTGCCAGCAGCCCCTCCCGAGGTGCCTACAATGAGCAGTTCTTC. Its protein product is CASSPSRGAYNEQFF.

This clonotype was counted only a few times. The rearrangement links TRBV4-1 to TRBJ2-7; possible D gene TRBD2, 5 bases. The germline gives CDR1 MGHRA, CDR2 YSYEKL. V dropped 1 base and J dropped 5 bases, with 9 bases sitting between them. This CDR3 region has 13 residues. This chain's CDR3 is CASSQVDGDEQYV. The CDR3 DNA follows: TGCGCCAGCAGCCAAGTAGACGGGGACGAGCAGTACGTC.

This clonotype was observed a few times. CDR3 DNA: TGTGCCAGCAGCTTATTACAGGCTGAGTTGGACTATGGCTACACCTTC. It codes for CASSLLQAELDYGYTF. The V gene is TRBV7-6, the J gene TRBJ1-2, with a tentative D call TRBD1 (5 bases). In germline, CDR1 is SGHVS, CDR2 FNYEAQ. The ends were cut back, 2 bases at V and 3 bases at J, with 16 bases in the middle. The CDR3 totals 16 residues.

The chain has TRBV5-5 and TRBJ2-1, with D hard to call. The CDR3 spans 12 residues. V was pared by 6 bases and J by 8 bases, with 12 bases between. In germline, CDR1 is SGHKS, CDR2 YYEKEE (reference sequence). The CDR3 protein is CASTPDGDEQFF. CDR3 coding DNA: TGTGCCAGCACCCCAGATGGGGATGAGCAGTTCTTC.

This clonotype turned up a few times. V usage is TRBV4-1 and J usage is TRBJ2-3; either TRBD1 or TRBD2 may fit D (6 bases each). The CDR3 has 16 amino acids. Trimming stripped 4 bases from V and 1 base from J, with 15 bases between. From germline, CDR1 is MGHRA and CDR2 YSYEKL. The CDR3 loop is CASSPSRGAGTDTQYF. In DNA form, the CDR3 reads TGCGCCAGCAGCCCCTCGAGGGGGGCCGGCACAGATACGCAGTATTTT.

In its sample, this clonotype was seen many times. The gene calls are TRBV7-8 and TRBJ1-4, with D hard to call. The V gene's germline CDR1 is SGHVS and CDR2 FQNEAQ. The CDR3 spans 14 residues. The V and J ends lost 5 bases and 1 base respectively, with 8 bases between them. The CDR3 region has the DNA TGTGCCAGCAGCAGAGGGATAACTAATGAAAAACTGTTTTTT. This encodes CASSRGITNEKLFF.

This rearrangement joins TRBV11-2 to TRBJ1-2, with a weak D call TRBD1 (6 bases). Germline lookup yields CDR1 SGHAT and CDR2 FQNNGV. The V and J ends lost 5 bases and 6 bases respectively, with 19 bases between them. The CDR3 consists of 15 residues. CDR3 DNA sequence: TGTGCCAGCAGCCACAGTGGAGGGGACAAGGATGGCTACACCTTC. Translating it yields CASSHSGGDKDGYTF.

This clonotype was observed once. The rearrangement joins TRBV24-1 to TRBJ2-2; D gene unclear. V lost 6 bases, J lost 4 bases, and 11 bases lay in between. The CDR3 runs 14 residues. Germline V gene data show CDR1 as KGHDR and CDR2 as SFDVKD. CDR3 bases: TGTGCCACCAGTCCTGGCGTTGGCACCGGGGAGCTGTTTTTT. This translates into CATSPGVGTGELFF.

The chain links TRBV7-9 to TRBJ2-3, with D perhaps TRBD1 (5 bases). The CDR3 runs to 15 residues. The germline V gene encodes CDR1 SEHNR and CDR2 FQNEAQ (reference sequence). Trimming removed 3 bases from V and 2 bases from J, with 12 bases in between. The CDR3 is CASSFGRAYTDTQYF. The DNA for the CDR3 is TGTGCCAGCAGCTTCGGCAGGGCCTACACAGATACGCAGTATTTT.

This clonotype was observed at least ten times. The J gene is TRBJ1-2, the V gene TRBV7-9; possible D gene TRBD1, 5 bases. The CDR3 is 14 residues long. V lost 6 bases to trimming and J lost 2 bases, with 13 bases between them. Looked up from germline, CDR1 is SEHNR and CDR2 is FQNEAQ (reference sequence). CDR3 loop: CASSSGLLNYGYTF. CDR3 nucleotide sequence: TGTGCCAGCAGTTCAGGGCTGCTCAACTATGGCTACACCTTC.

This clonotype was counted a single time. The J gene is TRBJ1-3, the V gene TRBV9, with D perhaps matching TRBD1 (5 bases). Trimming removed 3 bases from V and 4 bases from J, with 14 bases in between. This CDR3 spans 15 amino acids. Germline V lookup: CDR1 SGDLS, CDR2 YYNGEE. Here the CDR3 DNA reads TGTGCCAGCAGCGCCGGGACGGATTTAGGAAACACCATATATTTT. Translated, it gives CASSAGTDLGNTIYF.

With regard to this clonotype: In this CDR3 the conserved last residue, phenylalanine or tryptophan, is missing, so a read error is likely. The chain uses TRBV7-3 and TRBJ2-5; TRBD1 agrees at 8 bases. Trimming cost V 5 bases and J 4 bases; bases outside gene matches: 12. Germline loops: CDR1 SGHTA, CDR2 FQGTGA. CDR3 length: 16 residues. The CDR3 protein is CASSGAQGARAETQYL. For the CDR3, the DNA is TGTGCCAGCAGCGGAGCCCAGGGGGCGCGGGCAGAGACCCAGTACCTC.

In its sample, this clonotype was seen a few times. The CDR3 spells CASSVAGSGNTEAFF. The CDR3 nucleotides read TGTGCCAGCAGCGTGGCTGGTTCAGGGAACACTGAAGCTTTCTTT. The chain couples TRBV9 to TRBJ1-1; D is uncertain. Trimming pared 2 bases from V and 1 base from J, leaving 12 bases between. The germline CDR1 and CDR2 sequences are SGDLS and YYNGEE. The CDR3 contains 15 residues.

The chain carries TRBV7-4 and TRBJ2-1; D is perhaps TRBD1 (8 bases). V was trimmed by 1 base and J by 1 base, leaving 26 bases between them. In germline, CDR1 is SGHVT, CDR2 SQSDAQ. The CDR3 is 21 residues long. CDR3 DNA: TGTGCCAGCAGCTTAGTGGGGGGGCTCGGGACAGGCCTCACGTCCTACAATGAGCAGTTCTTC. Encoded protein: CASSLVGGLGTGLTSYNEQFF.

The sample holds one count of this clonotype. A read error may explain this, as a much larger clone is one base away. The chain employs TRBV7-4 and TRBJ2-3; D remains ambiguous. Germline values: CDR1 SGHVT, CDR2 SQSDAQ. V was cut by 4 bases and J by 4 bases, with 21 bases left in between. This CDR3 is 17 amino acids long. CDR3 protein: CASSSNSGRRMADTQYF. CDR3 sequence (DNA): TGTGCCAGCAGCTCCAACTCGGGCCGAAGGATGGCAGATACGCAGTATTTT.

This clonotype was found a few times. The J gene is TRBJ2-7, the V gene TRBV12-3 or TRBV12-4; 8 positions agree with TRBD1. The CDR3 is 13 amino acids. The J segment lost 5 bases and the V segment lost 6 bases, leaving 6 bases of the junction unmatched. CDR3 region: CASSEGQGHEQYF. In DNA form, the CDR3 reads TGTGCCAGCAGCGAAGGACAGGGCCACGAGCAGTACTTC.